The rows below give T cell receptor beta chains drawn from one sample of a study of blood T cells in healthy people across ages. TCRdb reprocessed the 5' RACE reads with MiXCR, giving one entry per CDR3 protein. The sample has about 2 million distinct CDR3 sequences; around 48% are singletons. Specimen: blood. The source of these receptors is a woman between 40 and 50 years old in good health. Each CDR3 is given with its conserved first and last residue. A D gene is named only where the DNA matches it firmly. Only part of the rows carry a size: once, few, many, or a class if the clone is expanded.

size: -; V: TRBV20-1; D: TRBD2; J: TRBJ2-1; DNA: TGCAGTGCTAGACGGGGGGAAATTTTTCGTTCCGATGAGCAGTTCTTC; CDR3: CSARRGEIFRSDEQFF
size: -; V: TRBV6-5; D: -; J: TRBJ1-1; DNA: TGTGCCAGCAGTTACGGTGGCAGCATGAACACTGAAGCTTTCTTT; CDR3: CASSYGGSMNTEAFF
size: few; V: TRBV7-2; D: TRBD1; J: TRBJ2-3; DNA: TGTGCCAGCAGCTTAGGTTCAAGGGGGCCTCGAACAGATACGCAGTATTTT; CDR3: CASSLGSRGPRTDTQYF
size: -; V: TRBV20-1; D: -; J: TRBJ2-3; DNA: TGCAGGGCAGATACGCAGTATTTT; CDR3: CRADTQYF
size: -; V: TRBV20-1; D: -; J: TRBJ1-1; DNA: TGCAGTGCTAGAGCCTCGACTATAACTGAAGCTTTCTTT; CDR3: CSARASTITEAFF
size: -; V: TRBV12-3/TRBV12-4; D: -; J: TRBJ2-3; DNA: TGTGCCAGCAGTTTGAGGGGAATCACAGATACGCAGTATTTT; CDR3: CASSLRGITDTQYF
size: -; V: TRBV24-1; D: -; J: TRBJ2-1; DNA: TGTGCCACCAGTGATAGGCGCCGCGGTGAGCAGTTCTTC; CDR3: CATSDRRRGEQFF
size: once; V: TRBV27; D: TRBD1; J: TRBJ1-2; DNA: TGTGCCAGCAGCGAATGGACAGGGGGCCATGGCTACACCTTC; CDR3: CASSEWTGGHGYTF
size: few; V: TRBV27; D: -; J: TRBJ2-4; DNA: TGTGCCAGCAGGCCAGGACGGGTCAAAAACATTCAGTACTTC; CDR3: CASRPGRVKNIQYF
size: -; V: TRBV7-2; D: -; J: TRBJ2-1; DNA: TGTGCCAGCAGCTTGCTGAGCCGGGAGCAGTTCTTC; CDR3: CASSLLSREQFF
size: -; V: TRBV11-2; D: TRBD2; J: TRBJ2-1; DNA: TGTGCCAGCACCACAGCGGGGAGGCGTGAGCAGTTCTTC; CDR3: CASTTAGRREQFF
size: -; V: TRBV7-9; D: -; J: TRBJ2-5; DNA: TGTGCCAGCAGCTTAAATACAGACCAAGAGACCCAGTACTTC; CDR3: CASSLNTDQETQYF
size: -; V: TRBV2; D: -; J: TRBJ2-5; DNA: TGTGCCAGCAATGATTACTGGAAGGAGACCCAGTACTTC; CDR3: CASNDYWKETQYF
size: few; V: TRBV27; D: TRBD2; J: TRBJ2-3; DNA: TGTGCCAGCAGTTTAAACGGACTAGCGGGAACAGATACGCAGTATTTT; CDR3: CASSLNGLAGTDTQYF
size: -; V: TRBV20-1; D: TRBD2; J: TRBJ2-5; DNA: TGCAGTGCTCCAAGGAGCGGGGGGCTCCAAGAGACCCAGTACTTC; CDR3: CSAPRSGGLQETQYF
size: -; V: TRBV6-5; D: TRBD1; J: TRBJ2-2; DNA: TGTGCCAGCAGTCACCGACAGGGAAACACCGGGGAGCTGTTTTTT; CDR3: CASSHRQGNTGELFF
size: -; V: TRBV6-5; D: -; J: TRBJ2-1; DNA: TGTGCCAGCAGCAGACTGGACGGCTACAATGAGCAGTTCTTC; CDR3: CASSRLDGYNEQFF
size: -; V: TRBV4-2; D: TRBD1; J: TRBJ2-7; DNA: TGTGCCAGCAGCCAAGATTGGACAGGGACGAGCTCCTACGAGCAGTACTTC; CDR3: CASSQDWTGTSSYEQYF
size: -; V: TRBV24-1; D: TRBD1; J: TRBJ2-7; DNA: TGTGCCACCAGTGATCCAGGGACAGGGACTAACGAGCAGTACTTC; CDR3: CATSDPGTGTNEQYF
size: -; V: TRBV9; D: -; J: TRBJ1-4; DNA: TGTGCCAGCAGCGACAGGGAAACTAATGAAAAACTGTTTTTT; CDR3: CASSDRETNEKLFF
size: -; V: TRBV6-2/TRBV6-3; D: -; J: TRBJ1-1; DNA: TGTGCCAGCAGTTATTCGAGAGTCTCAGACCAGACTGAAGCTTTCTTT; CDR3: CASSYSRVSDQTEAFF
size: -; V: TRBV2; D: -; J: TRBJ2-7; DNA: TGTGCCAGCATGTGGGACGGAGGCGAGCAGTACTTC; CDR3: CASMWDGGEQYF
size: -; V: TRBV7-2; D: TRBD1; J: TRBJ2-7; DNA: TGTGCCAGCAGCTCGTTTGACAGGGGGAGTCCCTACGAGCAGTACTTC; CDR3: CASSSFDRGSPYEQYF
size: few; V: TRBV20-1; D: -; J: TRBJ2-4; DNA: TGCAGTGCTATGGCCCTTGAGCAGTACTTC; CDR3: CSAMALEQYF
size: -; V: TRBV4-1; D: TRBD2; J: TRBJ2-1; DNA: TGCGCCAGCAGCCCGGGACTAGCGGAACCCCAAATCGAGCGGTTCTTC; CDR3: CASSPGLAEPQIERFF
size: few; V: TRBV28; D: TRBD2; J: TRBJ2-4; DNA: TGTGCCAGCAGTCTTACTAGCGGAGCAGCCAAAAACATTCAGTACTTC; CDR3: CASSLTSGAAKNIQYF
size: -; V: TRBV2; D: TRBD1; J: TRBJ2-5; DNA: TGTGCCAGCAGGGAGAGACAGGGATTACAAGAGACCCAGTACTTC; CDR3: CASRERQGLQETQYF
size: once; V: TRBV11-3; D: -; J: TRBJ2-5; DNA: TGTGCCAGCAGCCGTGGGAGTACTTTACAAGAGACCCAGTACTTC; CDR3: CASSRGSTLQETQYF
size: few; V: TRBV6-6; D: TRBD1; J: TRBJ2-7; DNA: TGTGCCAGCAGTTACTCGAACGCAGGGGGCAACGAGCAGTACTTC; CDR3: CASSYSNAGGNEQYF
size: -; V: TRBV6-1; D: -; J: TRBJ2-1; DNA: TGTGCCAGCAGTCAGGACTACCTGGGTTGGGACAATGAGCAGTTCTTC; CDR3: CASSQDYLGWDNEQFF
size: few; V: TRBV12-3/TRBV12-4; D: -; J: TRBJ2-1; DNA: TGTGCCAGCAGTTTCAGGGGCCAAGCCTACAATGAGCAGTTCTTC; CDR3: CASSFRGQAYNEQFF
size: -; V: TRBV12-3/TRBV12-4; D: -; J: TRBJ2-1; DNA: TGTGCCAGCAGTTCGCCGGGATCCCAATTCCCGATACAGTCCTACAATGAGCAGTTCTTC; CDR3: CASSSPGSQFPIQSYNEQFF
size: few; V: TRBV4-3; D: TRBD1; J: TRBJ1-6; DNA: TGCGCCAGCAGCCAAGATTTTGGGACAGCAAATTCACCCCTCCACTTT; CDR3: CASSQDFGTANSPLHF
size: -; V: TRBV14; D: TRBD1; J: TRBJ2-5; DNA: TGTGCCAGCAGCCACCAAACAGGGGGCTGGGAGACCCAGTACTTC; CDR3: CASSHQTGGWETQYF
size: -; V: TRBV7-9; D: TRBD2; J: TRBJ2-1; DNA: TGTGCCAGCAGCTCCCTAGGGACTAGCGGCAACCATGAGCAGTTCTTC; CDR3: CASSSLGTSGNHEQFF
size: -; V: TRBV29-1; D: TRBD2; J: TRBJ2-1; DNA: TGCAGCGTTGAAATCGGGGGGGACGAGCAGTTCTTC; CDR3: CSVEIGGDEQFF
size: few; V: TRBV7-9; D: -; J: TRBJ2-5; DNA: TGTGCCAGCAGTCCAGGTACGGGACGGACACAAGAGACCCAGTACTTC; CDR3: CASSPGTGRTQETQYF
size: -; V: TRBV6-5; D: TRBD1; J: TRBJ1-2; DNA: TGTGCCAGCATGCGGAAGGGGGCTCTCTCTAACTATGGCTACACCTTC; CDR3: CASMRKGALSNYGYTF
size: -; V: TRBV28; D: -; J: TRBJ2-6; DNA: TGTGCCAGCAGTCCCATCGCAGCTAACTCTGGGGCCAACGTCCTGACTTTC; CDR3: CASSPIAANSGANVLTF
size: -; V: TRBV6-2/TRBV6-3; D: TRBD1; J: TRBJ1-6; DNA: TGTGCCAGCAGTTTGGCACAGGGGAAGGATTCACCCCTCCACTTT; CDR3: CASSLAQGKDSPLHF
size: -; V: TRBV28; D: -; J: TRBJ2-7; DNA: TGTGCCAGCAGTTTCGGGACCCTTCCACTGGGCGAGCAGTACTTC; CDR3: CASSFGTLPLGEQYF
size: many; V: TRBV7-2; D: -; J: TRBJ2-6; DNA: TGTGCCAGCAGCTTTCTGGCTAGCTCTGGGGCCAACGTCCTGACTTTC; CDR3: CASSFLASSGANVLTF
size: few; V: TRBV7-8; D: -; J: TRBJ2-7; DNA: TGTGCCAGCAGCTTAGCGCTATTACGGACAGATCCCTACGAGCAGTACTTC; CDR3: CASSLALLRTDPYEQYF
size: once; V: TRBV15; D: TRBD1; J: TRBJ1-1; DNA: TGTGCCACCAGCAGCGTCCCGGGACAGGGAACGAACACTGAAGCTTTCTTT; CDR3: CATSSVPGQGTNTEAFF
size: few; V: TRBV29-1; D: -; J: TRBJ2-7; DNA: TGCAGCGTTGAAGCAGGGAGCTCCTACGAGCAGTACTTC; CDR3: CSVEAGSSYEQYF
size: many; V: TRBV5-1; D: -; J: TRBJ2-7; DNA: TGCGCCAGCAGCTTCGGGCCCTCCAATTCGGAGCAGTACTTC; CDR3: CASSFGPSNSEQYF
size: -; V: TRBV20-1; D: TRBD2; J: TRBJ2-3; DNA: TGCAGTGCGCGGGATCCAGCGGGGTTCGGAGATACGCAGTATTTT; CDR3: CSARDPAGFGDTQYF
size: -; V: TRBV6-5; D: TRBD2; J: TRBJ2-5; DNA: TGTGCCAGCAGTTACGGGGGGGGATTTACAGAGACCCAGTACTTC; CDR3: CASSYGGGFTETQYF
size: -; V: TRBV20-1; D: -; J: TRBJ1-2; DNA: TGCATTGCTAGAGATGGCGGCGGCTACACCTTC; CDR3: CIARDGGGYTF
size: many; V: TRBV20-1; D: TRBD2; J: TRBJ2-3; DNA: TGCAGTGCTGTGCTGACTAGCGGGGGGGTCACAGATACGCAGTATTTT; CDR3: CSAVLTSGGVTDTQYF
size: -; V: TRBV20-1; D: TRBD2; J: TRBJ2-3; DNA: TGCAGTGCTAGCCCGACTAGCGGGGGAGCAGATACGCAGTATTTT; CDR3: CSASPTSGGADTQYF
size: -; V: TRBV7-8; D: -; J: TRBJ1-5; DNA: TGTGCCAGCAGCGTAGGCGAAGTTATTCAGCCCCAGCATTTT; CDR3: CASSVGEVIQPQHF
size: -; V: TRBV20-1; D: TRBD1; J: TRBJ2-5; DNA: TGCAGTGCATCTCCGACAGGGGGCAGAAAGACCCAGTACTTC; CDR3: CSASPTGGRKTQYF
size: -; V: TRBV24-1; D: TRBD2; J: TRBJ2-1; DNA: TGTGCCACCAGTGATCCGGGACTAGCGGGGACCCAGGGAGAGCAGTTCTTC; CDR3: CATSDPGLAGTQGEQFF
size: once; V: TRBV5-1; D: -; J: TRBJ1-1; DNA: TGCGCCAGCAGCTTCGGGGATTACTCTGAAGCTTTCTTT; CDR3: CASSFGDYSEAFF